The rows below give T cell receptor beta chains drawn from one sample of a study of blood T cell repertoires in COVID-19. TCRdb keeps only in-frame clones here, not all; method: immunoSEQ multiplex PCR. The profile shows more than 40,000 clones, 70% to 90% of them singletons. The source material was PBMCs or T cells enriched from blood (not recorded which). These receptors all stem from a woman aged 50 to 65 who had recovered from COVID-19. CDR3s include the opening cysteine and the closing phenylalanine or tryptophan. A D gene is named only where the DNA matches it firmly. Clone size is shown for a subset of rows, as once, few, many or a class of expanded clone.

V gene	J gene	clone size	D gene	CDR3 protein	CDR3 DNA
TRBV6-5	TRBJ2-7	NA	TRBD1	CASLPGQTGSYEQYF	TGTGCCAGCTTACCGGGACAGACCGGGTCCTACGAGCAGTACTTC
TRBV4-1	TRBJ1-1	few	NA	CASSQFGSGDYTEAFF	TGCGCCAGCAGCCAATTCGGTTCCGGGGACTACACTGAAGCTTTCTTT
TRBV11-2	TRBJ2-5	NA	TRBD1	CACNDRVMGTQYF	TGTGCCTGCAATGACAGGGTTATGGGGACCCAGTACTTC
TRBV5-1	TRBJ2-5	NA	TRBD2	CASSLTLAGKIETQYF	TGCGCCAGCAGCTTGACCCTAGCGGGAAAGATAGAGACCCAGTACTTC
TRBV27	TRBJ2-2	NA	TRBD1	CASSLGTGANTGELFF	TGTGCCAGCAGTTTAGGGACAGGGGCGAACACCGGGGAGCTGTTTTTT
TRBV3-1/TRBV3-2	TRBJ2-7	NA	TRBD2	CASSLMAGDEQYF	TGTGCCAGCAGCCTCATGGCGGGGGACGAGCAGTACTTC
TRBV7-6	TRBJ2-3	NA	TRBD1	CASSFSRGGTGAADTQYF	TGTGCCAGCAGCTTTTCGAGGGGTGGGACAGGCGCGGCGGATACGCAGTATTTT
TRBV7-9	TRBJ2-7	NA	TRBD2	CASSGREGGRYEQYF	TGTGCCAGCAGCGGCCGGGAGGGGGGTCGCTACGAGCAGTACTTC
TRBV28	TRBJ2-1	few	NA	CASSPPREFIYNEQFF	TGTGCCAGCAGTCCCCCCCGGGAGTTTATTTACAATGAGCAGTTCTTC
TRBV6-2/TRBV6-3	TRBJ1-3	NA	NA	CASSPSGSSGNTIYF	TGTGCCAGCAGTCCCTCCGGGAGCTCTGGAAACACCATATATTTT
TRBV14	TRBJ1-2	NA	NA	CASSHNRGYGYTF	TGTGCCAGCAGCCACAATAGGGGGTATGGCTACACCTTC
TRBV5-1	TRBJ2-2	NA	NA	CATNRGTENTGELFF	TGCGCCACAAACCGGGGGACGGAAAACACCGGGGAGCTGTTTTTT
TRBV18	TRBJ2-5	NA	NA	CASSRAVSETQYF	TGTGCCAGCTCAAGAGCGGTGTCAGAGACCCAGTACTTC
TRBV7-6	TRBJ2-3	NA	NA	CASSATLRGDTQYF	TGTGCCAGCAGCGCAACCCTCAGGGGCGATACGCAGTATTTT
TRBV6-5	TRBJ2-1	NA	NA	CASSSERSLYNEQFF	TGTGCCAGCAGTTCCGAGCGGTCTCTTTACAATGAGCAGTTCTTC
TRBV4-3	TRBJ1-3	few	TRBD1	CASSQKTGGQNTIYF	TGCGCCAGCAGCCAAAAAACAGGGGGCCAAAACACCATATATTTT
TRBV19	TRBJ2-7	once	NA	CASGTGPYEQYF	TGTGCCAGTGGAACAGGGCCCTACGAGCAGTACTTC
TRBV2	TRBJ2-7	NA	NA	CASGSGSEQYF	TGTGCCAGCGGTAGTGGGAGCGAGCAGTACTTC
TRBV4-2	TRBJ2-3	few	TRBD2	CASSQGSVAGDFADTQYF	TGTGCCAGCAGCCAAGGGTCGGTAGCGGGAGATTTCGCAGATACGCAGTATTTT
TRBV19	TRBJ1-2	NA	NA	CASSTGGRYGYTF	TGTGCCAGTAGTACGGGGGGACGGTATGGCTACACCTTC
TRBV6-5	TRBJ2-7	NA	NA	CASSYVSGHEQYF	TGTGCCAGCAGTTATGTCTCAGGGCACGAGCAGTACTTC
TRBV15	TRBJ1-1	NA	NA	CATSRDRDTEAFF	TGTGCCACCAGCAGAGATCGGGACACTGAAGCTTTCTTT
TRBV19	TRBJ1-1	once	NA	CASRTDFENTEAFF	TGTGCCAGTAGGACAGATTTTGAGAACACTGAAGCTTTCTTT
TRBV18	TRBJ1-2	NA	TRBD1	CASSPGRGRGGYTF	TGTGCCAGCTCACCCGGCAGGGGGAGAGGTGGCTACACCTTC
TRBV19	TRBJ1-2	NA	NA	CASSILPGSGIRGYTF	TGTGCCAGTAGTATACTCCCGGGATCGGGTATCAGGGGCTACACCTTC
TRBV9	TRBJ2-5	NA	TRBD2	CASSVGLAGGSQETQYF	TGTGCCAGCAGCGTAGGTCTAGCGGGGGGCTCACAAGAGACCCAGTACTTC
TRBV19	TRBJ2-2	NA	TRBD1	CASSAQGAGNTGELFF	TGTGCCAGTAGCGCACAGGGGGCCGGGAACACCGGGGAGCTGTTTTTT
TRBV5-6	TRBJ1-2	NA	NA	CASSPRHRLGYGYTF	TGTGCCAGCAGCCCCCGACATCGTCTCGGCTATGGCTACACCTTC
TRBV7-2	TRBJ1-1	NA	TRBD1	CASSLADRGRAFF	TGTGCCAGCAGCTTAGCGGACAGGGGGCGGGCTTTCTTT
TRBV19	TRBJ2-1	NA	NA	CASTYGGAPEYNEQFF	TGTGCCAGTACATATGGGGGGGCACCGGAATACAATGAGCAGTTCTTC
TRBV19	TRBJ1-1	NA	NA	CASSLRGGDTEAFF	TGTGCCAGTAGCCTGCGGGGTGGAGACACTGAAGCTTTCTTT
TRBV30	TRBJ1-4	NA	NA	CAWSVDEGEKLFF	TGTGCCTGGAGTGTAGATGAGGGCGAAAAACTGTTTTTT
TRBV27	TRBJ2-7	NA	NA	CASRPDQTFYEQYF	TGTGCCAGCAGACCCGACCAGACATTTTACGAGCAGTACTTC
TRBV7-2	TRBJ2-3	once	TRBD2	CASSLAVAGGTDTQYF	TGTGCCAGCAGCTTAGCGGTAGCGGGGGGCACAGATACGCAGTATTTT
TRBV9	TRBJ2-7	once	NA	CASSVGPHSGQTYEQYF	TGTGCCAGCAGCGTAGGGCCCCATAGCGGACAAACCTACGAGCAGTACTTC
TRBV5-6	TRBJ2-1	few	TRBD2	CASSQLAGQVYNEQFF	TGTGCCAGCAGCCAGTTAGCGGGACAAGTCTACAATGAGCAGTTCTTC
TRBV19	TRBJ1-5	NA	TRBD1	CASSSGQGSNQPQHF	TGTGCCAGTAGTAGCGGACAGGGAAGTAATCAGCCCCAGCATTTT
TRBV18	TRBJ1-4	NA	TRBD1	CASSPPSQGGEKLFF	TGTGCCAGCTCACCACCATCACAGGGGGGTGAAAAACTGTTTTTT
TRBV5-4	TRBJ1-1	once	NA	CASSLEIRGGEGLFF	TGTGCCAGCAGCTTGGAAATTCGGGGTGGCGAAGGGCTTTTCTTT
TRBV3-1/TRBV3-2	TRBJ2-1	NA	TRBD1	CASSYRDSYNEQFF	TGTGCCAGCAGCTATCGGGACAGCTACAATGAGCAGTTCTTC
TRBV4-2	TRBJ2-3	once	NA	CASSQSYGVSLQDTQYF	TGTGCCAGCAGCCAAAGCTACGGGGTCTCCCTCCAAGATACGCAGTATTTT
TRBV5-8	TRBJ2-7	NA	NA	CASSPTPYRISSYEQYF	TGTGCCAGCAGCCCCACCCCTTACAGGATCTCCTCCTACGAGCAGTACTTC
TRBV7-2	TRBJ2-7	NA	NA	CASSLQGYEQYF	TGTGCCAGCAGCTTACAGGGGTACGAGCAGTACTTC
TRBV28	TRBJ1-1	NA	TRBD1	CASTPDRYGNTEAFF	TGTGCCAGCACCCCGGACAGGTACGGGAACACTGAAGCTTTCTTT
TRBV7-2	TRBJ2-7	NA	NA	CASSKDGGPYEQYF	TGTGCCAGCAGCAAGGACGGGGGTCCCTACGAGCAGTACTTC
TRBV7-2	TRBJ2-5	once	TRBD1	CASSLAGTGDWETQYF	TGTGCCAGCAGCTTAGCCGGGACAGGGGACTGGGAGACCCAGTACTTC
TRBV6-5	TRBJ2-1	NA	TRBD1	CASRSGTGTYNEQFF	TGTGCCAGCAGATCCGGGACAGGAACCTACAATGAGCAGTTCTTC